These 4 T cell receptor beta chains originate from one sample sequenced in a study of blood T cells in healthy people across ages. The second PCR ran roughly 7 to 11 cycles with a sample-barcoded 5' primer and J-beta primers. TCRdb used MiXCR to reprocess the 5' RACE reads, holding one entry per CDR3 protein. Seen here are approximately 770,000 distinct CDR3 sequences, more than 45% observed once, and the top ten hold around 20%. Input material: blood. The receptors derive from a man aged 25 to 40 in good health.

The CDR3 DNA reads TGTGCCAGCAGCTGGGACGCGGGAGCCCACAATGAGCAGTTCTTC. It translates to CASSWDAGAHNEQFF. The rearrangement uses TRBV7-3 and TRBJ2-1; TRBD2 matches 7 bases. This CDR3 has 15 residues. Per germline, CDR1 SGHTA and CDR2 FQGTGA. Losses at the gene ends were 4 bases for V and 5 bases for J; bases not matched to a gene: 8. The full variable domain, rest sourced from reference TRBV7-3 and TRBJ2-1, is GAGVSQTPSNKVTEKGKYVELRCDPISGHTALYWYRQSLGQGPEFLIYFQGTGAADDSGLPNDRFFAVRPEGSVSTLKIQRTERGDSAVYLCASSWDAGAHNEQFFGPGTRLTVL.

CDR3 bases: TGTGCCAGTAGTATCCCGAGCGGGGGGCAAGAGACCCAGTACTTC. Protein product: CASSIPSGGQETQYF. This chain connects TRBV19 to TRBJ2-7; TRBD2 matches at 9 bases. The end of the DNA fits TRBJ2-5 better, so the J call may be wrong. Germline CDR1 is LNHDA and CDR2 is SQIVND (reference sequence). CDR3 length equals 15 residues.

The chain links TRBV7-9 to TRBJ2-3; D call uncertain. The CDR3 spans 16 residues. Deletions cut 2 bases from V and 2 bases from J, with 14 bases between. Germline values: CDR1 SEHNR, CDR2 FQNEAQ (reference sequence). The CDR3 sequence: CASSLNTQIVTDTQYF. Written as DNA, the CDR3 is TGTGCCAGCAGCTTAAATACTCAAATAGTCACAGATACGCAGTATTTT.

This chain connects TRBV29-1 to TRBJ2-5; D uncertain. Trimming cost V 4 bases and J 4 bases, with 10 bases left between them. This CDR3 is 12 amino acids long. Germline CDR1 reads SQVTM; CDR2 reads ANQGSEA. The CDR3: CSVVISGETQYF. The CDR3 region has the DNA TGCAGCGTTGTAATATCAGGAGAGACCCAGTACTTC.